Sequencing of this TCR beta chain was carried out in a study of CD8 T cells in Susac syndrome. Multiple sclerosis controls were treatment-naive patients with stable or active relapsing-remitting disease. CD8+ and CD4+ T cells were negatively isolated; TEMRA cells were FACS-enriched. RNA in amounts of roughly 0.5 to 1 ug was reverse transcribed with random hexamers. The method of amplification for TCR beta CDR3 was immunoSEQ multiplex PCR, covering 54 Vbeta and 13 Jbeta. TCRdb re-derived calls from the immunoSEQ multiplex PCR reads in MiXCR, one entry per CDR3 protein. The top ten hold roughly 0.1% of the sample, which has over 150,000 distinct CDR3 sequences, 85% to 95% seen once. Notes on the study in general: An acknowledgment was made by the study that its TCR sequencing and HLA analysis involved relatively few individuals.

Trimming left V 0 bases short and J 4 bases short, with 11 bases between. This CDR3 comprises 15 residues. CDR1 and CDR2 from the germline V gene are SGDLS and YYNGEE. Concerning this clonotype itself: Its antigen is not identified.

The receptor's source is a human donor with multiple sclerosis. The gene calls are TRBV9 and TRBJ1-3; possible D gene TRBD1, 5 bases. Material: CD4+ T cells from PBMCs. CDR3 in amino acids: CASSVGIGAGNTIYF. In DNA form, the CDR3 reads TGTGCCAGCAGCGTAGGTATCGGGGCGGGAAACACCATATATTTT.